This T cell receptor (beta chain) was captured by sequencing in a study of OX40 agonist ivuxolimab in advanced cancers. Study background: Patients receiving dose escalation had hepatocellular carcinoma, melanoma, renal cell or head and neck cancer.

The CDR3 has 14 residues. From germline, CDR1 is MDHEN and CDR2 SYDVKM. The V end was cut by 8 bases, the J end by 0 bases, with 13 bases between. Method: immunoSEQ multiplex PCR; TCRdb's copy keeps in-frame clones and lacks some. The sample contains 85,000 or so clones, approximately 86% of which appear only once. Patients had blood sampled at baseline and again on cycle 4 day 1 and cycle 7 day 1. The specimen comprised CD4+ or CD8+ T cells sorted from blood, sampled in a trial of the OX40 agonist ivuxolimab. This chain uses TRBV28 with TRBJ1-1; D gene ambiguous. The sequence was collected from an adult with an advanced solid tumor such as melanoma, head and neck, liver or kidney cancer. As DNA, the CDR3 is TGTGCCAGCTCTCCATTTTCCATGAACACTGAAGCTTTCTTT. It specifies CASSPFSMNTEAFF.